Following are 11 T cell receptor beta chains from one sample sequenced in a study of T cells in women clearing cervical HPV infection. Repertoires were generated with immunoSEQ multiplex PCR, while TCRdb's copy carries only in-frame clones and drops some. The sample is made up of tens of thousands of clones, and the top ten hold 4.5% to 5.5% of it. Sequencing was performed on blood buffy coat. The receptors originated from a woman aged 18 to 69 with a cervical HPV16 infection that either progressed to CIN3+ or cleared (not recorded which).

The sequenced CDR3 bases are TGTGCCTGGACAGACAGGGGACTTTCGCCCGGGGAG. Encoded protein: CAWTDRGLSPGE. The whole CDR3 reads CAWTDRGLSPGELFF. V is TRBV30 and J is TRBJ2-2; TRBD1 agrees at 8 bases. The read stops 3 residues short of the end of the CDR3; the missing end is completed from the germline J gene. J was trimmed by 6 bases and V by 4 bases; bases with no gene match: 10. Germline CDR1 is GTSNPN and CDR2 is SVGIG (reference sequence). The CDR3 runs to 15 residues.

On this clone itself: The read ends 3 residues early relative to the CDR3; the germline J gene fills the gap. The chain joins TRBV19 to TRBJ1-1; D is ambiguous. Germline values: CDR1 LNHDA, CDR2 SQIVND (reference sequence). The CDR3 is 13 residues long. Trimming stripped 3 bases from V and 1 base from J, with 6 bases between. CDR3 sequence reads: CASSINWNTEAFF. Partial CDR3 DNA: TGTGCCAGTAGTATCAATTGGAACACTGAA.

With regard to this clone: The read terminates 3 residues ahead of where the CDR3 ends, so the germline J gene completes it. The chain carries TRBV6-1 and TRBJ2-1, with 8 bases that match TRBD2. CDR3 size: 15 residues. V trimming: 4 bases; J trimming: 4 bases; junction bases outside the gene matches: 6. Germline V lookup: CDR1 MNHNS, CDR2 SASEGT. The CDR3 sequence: CASSVRGGAYNEQFF. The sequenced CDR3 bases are TGTGCCAGCAGTGTTCGGGGGGGCGCTTACAATGAG.

The CDR3 is CASSAPLPEETQYF. Incomplete CDR3 DNA: TGTGCCAGCAGCGCCCCTCTGCCGGAAGAGACC. The rearrangement joins TRBV11-3 to TRBJ2-5, with unresolved D. From the germline J gene comes the end of the CDR3, since the read stops 3 residues before it. CDR1 and CDR2 from the germline V gene are SGHNT and YENEEA. The CDR3 sequence is 14 residues long. Deletions cut 5 bases from V and 3 bases from J, with 13 bases between. The entire variable domain, with the rest obtained from reference TRBV11-3 and TRBJ2-5, is as follows: EAGVVQSPRYKIIEKKQPVAFWCNPISGHNTLYWYLQNLGQGPELLIRYENEEAVDDSQLPKDRFSAERLKGVDSTLKIQPAELGDSAVYLCASSAPLPEETQYFGPGTRLLVL.

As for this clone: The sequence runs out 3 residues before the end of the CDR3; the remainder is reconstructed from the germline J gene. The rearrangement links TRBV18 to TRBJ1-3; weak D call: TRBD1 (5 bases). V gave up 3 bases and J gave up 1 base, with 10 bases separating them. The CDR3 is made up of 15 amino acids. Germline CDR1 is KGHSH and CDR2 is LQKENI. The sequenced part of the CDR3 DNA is TGTGCCAGCTCACCCAAAGGGGATTCTGGAAACACC. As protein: CASSPKGDSGNT. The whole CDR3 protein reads CASSPKGDSGNTIYF.

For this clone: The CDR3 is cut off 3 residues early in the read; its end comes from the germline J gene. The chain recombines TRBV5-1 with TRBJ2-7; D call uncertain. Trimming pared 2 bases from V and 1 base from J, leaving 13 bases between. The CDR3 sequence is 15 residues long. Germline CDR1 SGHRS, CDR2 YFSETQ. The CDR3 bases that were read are TGCGCCAGCAGCTTCGGATCCACCGGGTCCTACGAG. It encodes CASSFGSTGSYE. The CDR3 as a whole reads CASSFGSTGSYEQYF.

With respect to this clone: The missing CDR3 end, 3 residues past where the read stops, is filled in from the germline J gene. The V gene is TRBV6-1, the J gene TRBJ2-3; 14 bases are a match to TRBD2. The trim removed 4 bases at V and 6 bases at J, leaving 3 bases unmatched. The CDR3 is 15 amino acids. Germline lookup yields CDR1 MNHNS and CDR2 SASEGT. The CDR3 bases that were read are TGTGCCAGCAGTGGACTAGCGGGGGGGCGTGATACG. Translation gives CASSGLAGGRDT. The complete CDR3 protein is CASSGLAGGRDTQYF.

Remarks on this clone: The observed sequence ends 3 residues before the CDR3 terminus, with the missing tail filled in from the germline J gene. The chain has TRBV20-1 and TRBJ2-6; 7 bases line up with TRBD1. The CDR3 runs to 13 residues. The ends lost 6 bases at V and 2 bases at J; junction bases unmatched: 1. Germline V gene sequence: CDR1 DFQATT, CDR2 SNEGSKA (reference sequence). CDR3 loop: CSATGAGANVLTF. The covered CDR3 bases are TGCAGTGCAACAGGGGCTGGGGCCAACGTC.

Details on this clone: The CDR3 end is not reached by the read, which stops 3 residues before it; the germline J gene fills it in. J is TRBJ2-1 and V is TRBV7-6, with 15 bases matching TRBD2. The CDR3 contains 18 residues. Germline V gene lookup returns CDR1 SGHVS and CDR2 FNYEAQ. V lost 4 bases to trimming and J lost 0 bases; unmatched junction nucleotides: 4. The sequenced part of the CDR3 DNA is TGTGCCAGCAGCTATGGGACTAGCGGGGGGATCTCCTACAATGAG. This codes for CASSYGTSGGISYNE. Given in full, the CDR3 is CASSYGTSGGISYNEQFF.

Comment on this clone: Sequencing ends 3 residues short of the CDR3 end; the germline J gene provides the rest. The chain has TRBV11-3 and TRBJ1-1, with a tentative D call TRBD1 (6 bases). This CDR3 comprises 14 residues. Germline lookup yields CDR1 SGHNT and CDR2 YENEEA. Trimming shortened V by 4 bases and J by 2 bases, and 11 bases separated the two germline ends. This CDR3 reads CASSSARGNTEAFF. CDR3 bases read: TGTGCCAGCAGCTCCGCCAGGGGTAACACTGAA.

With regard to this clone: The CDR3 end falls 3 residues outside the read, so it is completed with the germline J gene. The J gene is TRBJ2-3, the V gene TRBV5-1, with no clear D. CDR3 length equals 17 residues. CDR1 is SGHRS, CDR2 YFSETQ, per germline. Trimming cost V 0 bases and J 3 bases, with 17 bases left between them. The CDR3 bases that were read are TGCGCCAGCAGCTTGGGAGACGCCTCCAGAGCGACAGATACG. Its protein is CASSLGDASRATDT. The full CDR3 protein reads CASSLGDASRATDTQYF.